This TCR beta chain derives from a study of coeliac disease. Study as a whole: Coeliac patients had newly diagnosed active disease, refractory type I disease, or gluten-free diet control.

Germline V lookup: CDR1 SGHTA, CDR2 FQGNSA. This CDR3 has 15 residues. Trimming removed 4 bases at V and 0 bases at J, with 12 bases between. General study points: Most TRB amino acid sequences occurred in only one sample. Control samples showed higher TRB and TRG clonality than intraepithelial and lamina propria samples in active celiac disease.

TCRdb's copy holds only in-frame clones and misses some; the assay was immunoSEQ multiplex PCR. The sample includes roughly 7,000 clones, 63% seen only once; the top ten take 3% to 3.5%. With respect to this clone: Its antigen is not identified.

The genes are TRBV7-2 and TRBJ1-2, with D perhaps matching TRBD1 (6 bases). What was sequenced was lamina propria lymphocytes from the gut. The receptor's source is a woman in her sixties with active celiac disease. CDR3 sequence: CASSSPRQANYGYTF. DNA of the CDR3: TGTGCCAGCAGCTCTCCTAGACAGGCTAACTATGGCTACACCTTC.